This T cell receptor beta chain came from a study of cytotoxic CD8 clonotypes in ibrutinib-treated CLL. Study as a whole: The group held 11 relapsed/refractory and about 14 treatment-naive patients, with some 17 IGHV unmutated.

The method was immunoSEQ multiplex PCR; TCRdb's version includes in-frame clones alone and lacks a portion of them. The sample yields under 15,000 clones, about 65% seen once. A word on this clone: Its matching antigen is unknown.

The CDR3 runs to 13 residues. CDR1 and CDR2 from the germline V gene are ENHRY and SYGVKD. Trimming stripped 0 bases from V and 4 bases from J, with 7 bases between. Study-level results: Lymph node repertoires were not studied, and sampling times were unmatched. At progression, clonality fell back toward baseline after rising at ibrutinib response.

The source material was PBMCs, sampled before ibrutinib treatment. The chain recombines TRBV10-3 with TRBJ2-7; D not certain. The receptor was derived from a human donor with chronic lymphocytic leukemia. This CDR3 is CAISESKGYEQYF. The CDR3 DNA is TGTGCCATCAGTGAGTCAAAGGGTTACGAGCAGTACTTC.